Presented here are 21 T cell receptor beta chains from one specimen sequenced in a study of blood T cell repertoires in COVID-19. Produced via immunoSEQ multiplex PCR; TCRdb's table is partial and in-frame only. The profile covers about 260,000 clones, with about 83% appearing a single time and 8.5% to 9.5% taken by the ten largest. Sequencing used peripheral blood. The receptors stem from a woman aged 50 to 60 who had recovered from COVID-19.

This chain joins TRBV5-3 and TRBJ1-4; a possible D gene is TRBD1 (6 bases). TRBV5-3 is an open reading frame whose function is uncertain. V was clipped by 4 bases and J by 9 bases, with 7 bases between them. This CDR3 spans 11 amino acids. DNA of the CDR3: TGTGCCAGAAGCGGGGACAAAAAACTGTTTTTT. It encodes CARSGDKKLFF.

V and J are TRBV6-5 and TRBJ1-2, with D perhaps matching TRBD1 (6 bases). Trimming removed 6 bases from V and 8 bases from J, with 16 bases in between. This CDR3 has 13 residues. Germline V CDR1 and CDR2: MNHEY, SVGAGI. The CDR3 is CASRPSGGGGYTF. In DNA, the CDR3 is TGTGCCAGCAGACCCTCGGGGGGCGGAGGCTACACCTTC.

The chain carries TRBV6-5 and TRBJ2-1, with no clear D. CDR1 is MNHEY and CDR2 is SVGAGI in the germline V gene. Trimming pared 2 bases from V and 7 bases from J, leaving 9 bases between. This CDR3 region has 13 residues. CDR3 nucleotide sequence: TGTGCCAGCAGTTACCAGACTGATAATGAGCAGTTCTTC. Encoded protein: CASSYQTDNEQFF.

This clone has just a few counts. The J gene is TRBJ1-1, the V gene TRBV14; tentatively, D is TRBD1 (6 bases). V was shortened by 2 bases and J by 4 bases, with 11 bases between the two germline ends. The CDR3 is made up of 14 amino acids. The germline V gene encodes CDR1 SGHDN and CDR2 FVKESK. The CDR3 region has the DNA TGTGCCAGCAGCCAATTGACCAGGGGCACTGAAGCTTTCTTT. This encodes CASSQLTRGTEAFF.

The rearrangement uses TRBV18 and TRBJ1-5, with D possibly TRBD1 on 6 matching bases. There are 15 residues in the CDR3. V was pared by 0 bases and J by 7 bases, with 13 bases between. Looked up from germline, CDR1 is KGHSH and CDR2 is LQKENI. The CDR3 sequence is CASSPPGRGEQPQHF. The CDR3 DNA reads TGTGCCAGCTCACCACCGGGCAGGGGAGAACAGCCCCAGCATTTT.

The rearrangement joins TRBV4-3 to TRBJ2-7; 9 bases map to TRBD1. The V gene's germline CDR1 is LGHNA and CDR2 YSLEER. Trimming removed 0 bases from V and 4 bases from J; junction bases left unmatched: 13. This CDR3 spans 18 amino acids. The DNA of the CDR3 is TGCGCCAGCAGCCAAGATTACCAGGGACAGGGTGGCCGGTACGAGCAGTACTTC. This sequence encodes CASSQDYQGQGGRYEQYF.

The chain couples TRBV4-3 to TRBJ2-1, with 7 bases identical to TRBD2. Trimming cost V 0 bases and J 14 bases; bases outside gene matches: 10. Germline loops: CDR1 LGHNA, CDR2 YSLEER. This CDR3 comprises 14 residues. CDR3 coding DNA: TGCGCCAGCAGCCAAGAAGGGAACGGACTAGAGAAGTTCTTC. This translates into CASSQEGNGLEKFF.

This clone was seen only once. The genes are TRBV5-4 and TRBJ1-2, with no clear D. The V gene lost 2 bases and the J gene lost 4 bases, with 12 bases spanning the gap. The germline CDR1 and CDR2 sequences are SGHNT and YYREEE (reference sequence). CDR3 length: 14 residues. The CDR3 coding sequence is TGTGCCAGCAGCTTAGAGGGCTGGTCCTATGGCTACACCTTC. Residues: CASSLEGWSYGYTF.

This chain connects TRBV2 to TRBJ2-6; 10 bases are shared with TRBD1. The junction had 6 bases not matched to a gene; V was cut back by 11 bases and J by 2 bases. CDR1 is SNHLY and CDR2 is FYNNEI in the germline V gene. The CDR3 covers 15 residues. The CDR3 DNA reads TGTGCCTCCGGGACAGGGGTAGCTGGGGCCAACGTCCTGACTTTC. Protein sequence: CASGTGVAGANVLTF.

This clone was seen more than once but under ten times. V gene TRBV4-3 combines with J gene TRBJ1-2; D unclear. Germline-derived CDR1 and CDR2 are LGHNA and YSLEER. The CDR3 consists of 14 residues. V was clipped by 1 base and J by 0 bases, with 6 bases between them. In DNA form, the CDR3 reads TGCGCCAGCAGCCAAGGAACAGCTAACTATGGCTACACCTTC. This sequence encodes CASSQGTANYGYTF.

The chain carries TRBV6-1 and TRBJ1-3, with D possibly matching TRBD1 (6 bases). The CDR3 runs to 15 residues. CDR1 is MNHNS, CDR2 SASEGT, per germline. With 1 base removed from V and 8 bases from J, the gap between germline ends came to 15 bases. In DNA, the CDR3 is TGTGCCAGCAGTGAAGATAACAGGGCAGTGGACACCATATATTTT. Its protein is CASSEDNRAVDTIYF.

In DNA form, the CDR3 reads TGTGCCAGCAGCTTACTAGGTCTAGCCAAAAACATTCAGTACTTC. Translated, it gives CASSLLGLAKNIQYF. The V call is TRBV11-1, the J call TRBJ2-4; D is undetermined. The germline V gene has CDR1 SGHAT and CDR2 FQDESV (reference sequence). CDR3 length: 15 amino acids. Trimming pared 2 bases from V and 0 bases from J, leaving 8 bases between.

J is TRBJ2-1 and V is TRBV6-5; 13 bases match TRBD2. V trimming: 6 bases; J trimming: 9 bases; junction bases outside the gene matches: 8. CDR1 is MNHEY, CDR2 SVGAGI, per germline. This CDR3 has 15 residues. The CDR3 reads CASSPLAGGPSEQFF. In DNA form, the CDR3 reads TGTGCCAGCAGCCCACTAGCGGGGGGGCCTAGTGAGCAGTTCTTC.

This clone was found once. The chain is built from TRBV6-2 or TRBV6-3 and TRBJ1-5; 10 bases map to TRBD1. CDR3 length equals 14 residues. The V gene end was trimmed by 6 bases and the J gene end by 5 bases; junction bases not matched to a gene: 4. From germline, CDR1 is MNHEY and CDR2 SVGEGT. The chain's CDR3 is CASSWDRGYQPQHF. CDR3 coding DNA: TGTGCCAGCAGCTGGGACAGGGGATATCAGCCCCAGCATTTT.

As regards this clone: Other nucleotide sequences in the sample specify the same CDR3. This chain links TRBV19 with TRBJ2-2; tentatively, D is TRBD1 (5 bases). The germline V and J ends were trimmed by 7 bases and 4 bases, with 13 bases remaining between them. The V gene's germline CDR1 is LNHDA and CDR2 SQIVND (reference sequence). The CDR3 sequence is 14 residues long. CDR3 nucleotide sequence: TGTGCCAGTACTAAGCAGGGTGGCACCGGGGAGCTGTTTTTT. This translates into CASTKQGGTGELFF. The variable domain in full, completed from reference TRBV19 and TRBJ2-2, reads DGGITQSPKYLFRKEGQNVTLSCEQNLNHDAMYWYRQDPGQGLRLIYYSQIVNDFQKGDIAEGYSVSREKKESFPLTVTSAQKNPTAFYLCASTKQGGTGELFFGEGSRLTVL.

The chain carries TRBV24-1 and TRBJ2-5; maybe TRBD1 (8 bases). CDR1 and CDR2 from the germline V gene are KGHDR and SFDVKD. V was clipped by 4 bases and J by 5 bases, with 16 bases between them. This CDR3 spans 15 amino acids. The CDR3 reads CATSDFGQGGETQYF. CDR3 sequence (DNA): TGTGCCACCAGTGACTTCGGACAGGGAGGGGAGACCCAGTACTTC.

The chain carries TRBV3-1 (or the pseudogene TRBV3-2) and TRBJ2-3; unclear D gene. CDR1 is LGHDT, CDR2 YNNKEL, per germline (reference sequence). The V end was cut by 4 bases, the J end by 1 base, with 18 bases between. The CDR3 has 17 residues. As DNA, the CDR3 is TGTGCCAGCAGCCGCAACTTCTTTGCAACAGGCACAGATACGCAGTATTTT. It specifies CASSRNFFATGTDTQYF.

This rearrangement joins TRBV4-1 to TRBJ2-2, with 7 bases that match TRBD2. Trimming at V came to 1 base and at J to 3 bases, leaving 5 bases not matched to a gene. The germline gives CDR1 MGHRA, CDR2 YSYEKL. The CDR3 is 16 residues long. CDR3 region: CASSQVLAGDTGELFF. The CDR3 DNA is TGCGCCAGCAGCCAAGTTTTAGCGGGTGACACCGGGGAGCTGTTTTTT.

This clone was seen just once. The rearrangement links TRBV7-9 to TRBJ2-7; 12 bases map to TRBD2. The germline gives CDR1 SEHNR, CDR2 FQNEAQ (reference sequence). The CDR3 covers 18 residues. V shed 6 bases and J 1 base; nucleotides not matched to a gene: 13. The chain's CDR3 is CASSRGASGGAVSYEQYF. Written as DNA, the CDR3 is TGTGCCAGCAGTCGAGGGGCTAGCGGGGGGGCCGTGTCCTACGAGCAGTACTTC.

This clone was seen once. The chain links TRBV6-2 or TRBV6-3 to TRBJ2-7, with D possibly TRBD2 on 5 matching bases. Trimming removed 6 bases at V and 1 base at J, with 22 bases between. Germline V gene data show CDR1 as MNHEY and CDR2 as SVGEGT. This CDR3 is built from 17 residues. CDR3 sequence: CASSKNHSPTSSYEQYF. CDR3 DNA sequence: TGTGCCAGCAGCAAGAACCATTCCCCAACTAGTTCCTACGAGCAGTACTTC.

The rearrangement uses TRBV28 and TRBJ2-7; D remains ambiguous. Germline loops: CDR1 MDHEN, CDR2 SYDVKM. Between the trimmed V and J ends, which lost 6 bases and 3 bases, there was a span of 9 bases. The CDR3 has 12 amino acids. The CDR3 reads CASRSTHYEQYF. DNA of the CDR3: TGTGCCAGCAGATCCACTCACTACGAGCAGTACTTC.